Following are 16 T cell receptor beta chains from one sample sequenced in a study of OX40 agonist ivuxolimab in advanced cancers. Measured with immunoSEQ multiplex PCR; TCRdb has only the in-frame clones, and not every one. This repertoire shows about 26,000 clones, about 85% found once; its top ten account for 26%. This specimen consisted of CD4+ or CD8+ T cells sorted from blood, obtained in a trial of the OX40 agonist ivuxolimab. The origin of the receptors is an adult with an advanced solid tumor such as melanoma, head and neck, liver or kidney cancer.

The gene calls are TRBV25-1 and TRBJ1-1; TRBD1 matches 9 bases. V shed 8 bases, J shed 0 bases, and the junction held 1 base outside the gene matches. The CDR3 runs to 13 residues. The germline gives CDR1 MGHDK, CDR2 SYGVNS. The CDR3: CASGTGLNTEAFF. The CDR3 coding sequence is TGTGCCAGCGGGACAGGGTTGAACACTGAAGCTTTCTTT.

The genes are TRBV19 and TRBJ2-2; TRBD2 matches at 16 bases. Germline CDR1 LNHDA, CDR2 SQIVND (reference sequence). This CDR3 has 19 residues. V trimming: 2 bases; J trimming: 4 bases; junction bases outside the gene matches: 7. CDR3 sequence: CASSIHAGLAGGPTGELFF. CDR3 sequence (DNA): TGTGCCAGTAGTATACACGCGGGACTAGCGGGAGGGCCCACCGGGGAGCTGTTTTTT.

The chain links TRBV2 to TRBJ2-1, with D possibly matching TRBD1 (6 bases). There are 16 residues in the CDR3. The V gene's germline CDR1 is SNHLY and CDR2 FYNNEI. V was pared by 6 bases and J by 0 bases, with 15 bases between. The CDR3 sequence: CASRSPGTPSYNEQFF. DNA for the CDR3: TGTGCCAGCAGATCTCCCGGGACACCCTCCTACAATGAGCAGTTCTTC.

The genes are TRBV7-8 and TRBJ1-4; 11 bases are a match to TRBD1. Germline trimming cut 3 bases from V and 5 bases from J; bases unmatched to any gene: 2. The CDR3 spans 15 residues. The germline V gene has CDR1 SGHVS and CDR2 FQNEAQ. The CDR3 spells CASSFRTGGNEKLFF. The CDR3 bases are TGTGCCAGCAGCTTTCGGACAGGGGGCAATGAAAAACTGTTTTTT. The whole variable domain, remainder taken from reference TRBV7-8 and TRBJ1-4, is GAGVSQSPRYKVAKRGQDVALRCDPISGHVSLFWYQQALGQGPEFLTYFQNEAQLDKSGLPSDRFFAERPEGSVSTLKIQRTQQEDSAVYLCASSFRTGGNEKLFFGSGTQLSVL.

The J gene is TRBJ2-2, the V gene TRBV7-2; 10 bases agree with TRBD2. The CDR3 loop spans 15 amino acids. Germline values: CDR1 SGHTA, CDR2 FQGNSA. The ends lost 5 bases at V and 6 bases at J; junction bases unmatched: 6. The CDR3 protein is CASSMRTSGPGELFF. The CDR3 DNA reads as TGTGCCAGCAGCATGCGGACTAGCGGTCCCGGGGAGCTGTTTTTT.

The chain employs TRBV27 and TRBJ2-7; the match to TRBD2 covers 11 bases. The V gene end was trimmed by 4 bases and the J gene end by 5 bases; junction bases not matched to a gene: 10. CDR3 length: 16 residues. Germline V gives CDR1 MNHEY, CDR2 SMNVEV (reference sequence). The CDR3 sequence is CASSSTGTSGSDEQYF. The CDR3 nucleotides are TGTGCCAGCAGTTCTACCGGGACTAGCGGATCGGACGAGCAGTACTTC.

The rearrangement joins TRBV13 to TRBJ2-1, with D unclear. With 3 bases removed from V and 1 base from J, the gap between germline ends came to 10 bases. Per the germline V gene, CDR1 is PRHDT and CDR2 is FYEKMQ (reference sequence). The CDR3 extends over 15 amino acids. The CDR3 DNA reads TGTGCCAGCAGCTTCGGTTCAAGTTCCTACAATGAGCAGTTCTTC. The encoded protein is CASSFGSSSYNEQFF.

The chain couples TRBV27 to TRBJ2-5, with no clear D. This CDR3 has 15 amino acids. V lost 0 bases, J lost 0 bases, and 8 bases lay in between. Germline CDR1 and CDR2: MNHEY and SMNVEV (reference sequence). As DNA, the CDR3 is TGTGCCAGCAGTTTATCGCCCGCGGACCAAGAGACCCAGTACTTC. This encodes CASSLSPADQETQYF.

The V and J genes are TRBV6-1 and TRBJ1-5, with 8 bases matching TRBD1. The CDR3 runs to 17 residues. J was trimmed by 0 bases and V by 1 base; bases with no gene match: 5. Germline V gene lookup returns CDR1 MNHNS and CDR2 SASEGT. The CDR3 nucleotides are TGTGCCAGCAGTGAAGGGACAGGGCTATATAGCAATCAGCCCCAGCATTTT. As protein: CASSEGTGLYSNQPQHF.

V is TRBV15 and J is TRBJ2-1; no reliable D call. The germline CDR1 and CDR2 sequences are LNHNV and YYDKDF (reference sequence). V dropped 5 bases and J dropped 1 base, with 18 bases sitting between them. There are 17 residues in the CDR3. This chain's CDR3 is CATSQDFFGISYNEQFF. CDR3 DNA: TGTGCCACCAGCCAGGATTTCTTTGGCATTTCCTACAATGAGCAGTTCTTC. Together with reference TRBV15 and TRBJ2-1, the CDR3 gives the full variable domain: DAMVIQNPRYQVTQFGKPVTLSCSQTLNHNVMYWYQQKSSQAPKLLFHYYDKDFNNEADTPDNFQSRRPNTSFCFLDIRSPGLGDTAMYLCATSQDFFGISYNEQFFGPGTRLTVL.

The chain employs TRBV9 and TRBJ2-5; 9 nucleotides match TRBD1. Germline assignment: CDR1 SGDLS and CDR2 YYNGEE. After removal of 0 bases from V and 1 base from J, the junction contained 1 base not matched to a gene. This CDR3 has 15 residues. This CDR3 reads CASSVGGQGQETQYF. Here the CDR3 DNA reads TGTGCCAGCAGCGTAGGGGGACAGGGCCAAGAGACCCAGTACTTC.

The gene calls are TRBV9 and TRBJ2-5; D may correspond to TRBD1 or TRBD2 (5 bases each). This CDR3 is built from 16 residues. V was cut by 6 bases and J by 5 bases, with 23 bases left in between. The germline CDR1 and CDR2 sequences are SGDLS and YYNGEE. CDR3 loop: CASTSMRGAYGETQYF. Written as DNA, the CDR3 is TGTGCCAGCACCTCCATGAGGGGCGCCTACGGGGAGACCCAGTACTTC.

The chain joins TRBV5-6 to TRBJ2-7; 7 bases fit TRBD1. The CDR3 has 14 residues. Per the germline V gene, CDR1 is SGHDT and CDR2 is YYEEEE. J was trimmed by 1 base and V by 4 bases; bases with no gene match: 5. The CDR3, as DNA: TGTGCCAGCAGCCCCGGACAGGTTTCCTACGAGCAGTACTTC. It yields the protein CASSPGQVSYEQYF.

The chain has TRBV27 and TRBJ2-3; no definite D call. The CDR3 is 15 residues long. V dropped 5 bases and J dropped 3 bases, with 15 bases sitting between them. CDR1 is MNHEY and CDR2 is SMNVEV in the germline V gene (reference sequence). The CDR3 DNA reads TGTGCCAGCAGTATGCAGACATCCATAACAGATACGCAGTATTTT. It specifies CASSMQTSITDTQYF.

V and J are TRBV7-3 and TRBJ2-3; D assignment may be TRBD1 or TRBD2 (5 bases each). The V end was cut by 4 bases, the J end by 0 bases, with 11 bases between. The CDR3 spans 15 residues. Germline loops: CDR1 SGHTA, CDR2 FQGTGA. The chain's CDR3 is CASSSTGQSTDTQYF. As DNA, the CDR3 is TGTGCCAGCAGCTCCACGGGGCAAAGCACAGATACGCAGTATTTT.

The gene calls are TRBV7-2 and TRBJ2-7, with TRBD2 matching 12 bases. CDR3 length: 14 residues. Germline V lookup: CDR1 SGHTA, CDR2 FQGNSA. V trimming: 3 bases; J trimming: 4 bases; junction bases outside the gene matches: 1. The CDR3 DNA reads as TGTGCCAGCAGCTTCGGGACTAGCGGGTACGAGCAGTACTTC. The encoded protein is CASSFGTSGYEQYF.